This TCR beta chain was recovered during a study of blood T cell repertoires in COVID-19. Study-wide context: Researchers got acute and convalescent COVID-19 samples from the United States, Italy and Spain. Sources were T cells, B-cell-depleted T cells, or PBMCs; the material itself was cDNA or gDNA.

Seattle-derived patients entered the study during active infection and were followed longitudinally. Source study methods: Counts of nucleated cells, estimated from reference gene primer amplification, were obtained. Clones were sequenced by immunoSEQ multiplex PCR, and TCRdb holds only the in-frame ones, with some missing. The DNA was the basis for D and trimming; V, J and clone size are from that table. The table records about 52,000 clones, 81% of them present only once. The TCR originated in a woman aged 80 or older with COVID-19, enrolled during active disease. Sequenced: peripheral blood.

The CDR3 nucleotides are TGTGCCAGCAGTCAGGGGCCTCTACCAACCAACACTGAAGCTTTCTTT. It codes for CASSQGPLPTNTEAFF. The V and J genes are TRBV2 and TRBJ1-1; D perhaps matches TRBD1 (6 bases). Trimming pared 5 bases from V and 2 bases from J, leaving 18 bases between. CDR1 SNHLY and CDR2 FYNNEI come from the germline V gene. This CDR3 region has 16 residues.